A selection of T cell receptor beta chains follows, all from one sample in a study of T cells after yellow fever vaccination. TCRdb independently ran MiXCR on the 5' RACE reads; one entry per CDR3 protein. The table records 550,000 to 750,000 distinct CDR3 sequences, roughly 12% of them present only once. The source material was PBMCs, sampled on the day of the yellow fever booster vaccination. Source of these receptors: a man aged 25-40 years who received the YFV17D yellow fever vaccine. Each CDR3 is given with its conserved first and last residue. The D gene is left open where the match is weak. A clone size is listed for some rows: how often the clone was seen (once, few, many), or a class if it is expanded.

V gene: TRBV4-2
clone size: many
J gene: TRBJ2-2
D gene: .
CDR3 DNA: TGTGCCAGCAGCCAAGATCTGGGGTTCGCCCGGGGGGGGGAGCTGTTTTTT
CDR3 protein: CASSQDLGFARGGELFF

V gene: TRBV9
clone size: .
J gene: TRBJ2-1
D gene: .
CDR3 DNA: TGTGCCAGCAGCGTATGGGAGGTTGACTACAATGAGCAGTTCTTC
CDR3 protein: CASSVWEVDYNEQFF

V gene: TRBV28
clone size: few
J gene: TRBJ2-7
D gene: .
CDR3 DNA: TGTGCCAGCAGTCATTCGAGGACCTACGAGCAGTACTTC
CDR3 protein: CASSHSRTYEQYF

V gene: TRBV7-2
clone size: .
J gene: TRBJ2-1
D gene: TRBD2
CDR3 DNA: TGTGCCAGCAGCTTAATGGGACTAGCGGGAAGCGAGCAGTTCTTC
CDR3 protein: CASSLMGLAGSEQFF

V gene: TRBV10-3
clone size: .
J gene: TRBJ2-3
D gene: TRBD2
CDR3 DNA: TGTGCCATCGAAAGCGGGAGGTCCCACACAGATACGCAGTATTTT
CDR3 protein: CAIESGRSHTDTQYF

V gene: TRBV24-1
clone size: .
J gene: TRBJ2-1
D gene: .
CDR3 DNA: TGTGCCACTCACAACGACAATGAGCAGTTCTTC
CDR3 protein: CATHNDNEQFF

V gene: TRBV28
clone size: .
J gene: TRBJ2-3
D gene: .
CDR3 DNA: TGTGCCAGCAGCTTTAGAGGGGCGGTCACAGATACGCAGTATTTT
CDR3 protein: CASSFRGAVTDTQYF

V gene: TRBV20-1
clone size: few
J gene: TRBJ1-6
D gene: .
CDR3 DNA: TGCAGTCCTGGTGACGGGAATTCACCCCTCCACTTT
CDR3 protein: CSPGDGNSPLHF

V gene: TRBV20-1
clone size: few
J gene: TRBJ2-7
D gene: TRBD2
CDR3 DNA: TGCAGTTGCGAAGCGGGGACCTACGAGCAGTACTTC
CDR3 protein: CSCEAGTYEQYF

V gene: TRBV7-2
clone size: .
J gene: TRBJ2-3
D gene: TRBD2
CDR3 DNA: TGTGCCAGCAGTTTGGGGGTGGCGGGAGGGGCCTCGGGTACGCAGTATTTT
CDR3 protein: CASSLGVAGGASGTQYF

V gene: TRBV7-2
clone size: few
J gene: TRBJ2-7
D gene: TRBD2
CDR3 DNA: TGTGCCAGCAGCCCTGGGGTAGTGGCGGGAGCACCCCAGCACTTC
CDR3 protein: CASSPGVVAGAPQHF

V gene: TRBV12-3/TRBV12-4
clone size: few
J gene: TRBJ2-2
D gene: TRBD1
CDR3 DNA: TGTGCCAGCAGACCGGACAGGGGGTTTACCGGGGAGCTGTTTTTT
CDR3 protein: CASRPDRGFTGELFF

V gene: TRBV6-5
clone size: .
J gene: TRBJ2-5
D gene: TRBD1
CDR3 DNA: TGTGCCAGCAGTTACTCGACAGGGGGCGTTACCCCCCAAGAGACCCAGTACTTC
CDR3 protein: CASSYSTGGVTPQETQYF

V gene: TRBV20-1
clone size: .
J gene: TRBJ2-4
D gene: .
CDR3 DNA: TGCAGTGCTAGAGTTTCGAACATTCAGTACTTC
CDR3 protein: CSARVSNIQYF

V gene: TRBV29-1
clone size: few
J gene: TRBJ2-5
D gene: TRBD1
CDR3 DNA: TGCAGCGTTGACCCGGCAGGGGGATTAGGGGAGACCCAGTACTTC
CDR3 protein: CSVDPAGGLGETQYF

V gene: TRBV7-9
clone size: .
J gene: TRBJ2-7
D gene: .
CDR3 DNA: TGTGCCAGCAGCAGACCGACCGATTCCTACAAGCAGTACTTC
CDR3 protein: CASSRPTDSYKQYF

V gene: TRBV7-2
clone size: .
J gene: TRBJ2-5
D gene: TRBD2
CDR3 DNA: TGTGCCAGCAGCCTGGGGGGGGATAAAGAGACCCAGTACTTC
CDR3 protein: CASSLGGDKETQYF

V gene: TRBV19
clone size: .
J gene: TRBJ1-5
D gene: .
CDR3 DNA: TGTGCCAGTAGTAAGACGGACAGTGGATATAGCAATCAGCCCCAGCATTTT
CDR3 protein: CASSKTDSGYSNQPQHF

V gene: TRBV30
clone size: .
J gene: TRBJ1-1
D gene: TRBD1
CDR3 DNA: TGTGCCTGGACCATCCCGGGACAGGCCTTTTCTTTCTTT
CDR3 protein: CAWTIPGQAFSFF

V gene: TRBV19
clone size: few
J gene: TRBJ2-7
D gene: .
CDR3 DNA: TGTGCCAGTAGTATGGGGCTGGCCTACGAGCAGTACTTC
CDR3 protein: CASSMGLAYEQYF

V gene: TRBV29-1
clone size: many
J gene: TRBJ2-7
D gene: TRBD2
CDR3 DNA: TGCAGCGTTGAGGGCGACTTAGCGGGAAAGGTGGACGAGCAGTACTTC
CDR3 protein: CSVEGDLAGKVDEQYF

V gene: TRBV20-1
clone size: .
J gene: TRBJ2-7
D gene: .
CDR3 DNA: TGCAGTGCCCCGTCCACGGACCTTTACGAGCAGTACTTC
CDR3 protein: CSAPSTDLYEQYF

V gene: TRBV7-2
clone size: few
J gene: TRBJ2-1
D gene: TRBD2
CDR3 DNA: TGTGCCAGCAGCTTAGAGGGACTAGCGGGGTACAATGAGCAGTTCTTC
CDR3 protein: CASSLEGLAGYNEQFF

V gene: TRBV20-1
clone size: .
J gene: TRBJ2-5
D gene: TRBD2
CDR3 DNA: TGCAGTGCTAGTCGGGCGGGAGGCCAAGAGACCCAGTACTTC
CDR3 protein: CSASRAGGQETQYF

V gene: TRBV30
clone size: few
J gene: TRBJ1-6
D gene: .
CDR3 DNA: TGTGCCTGGAGTCCGGGCCCCCGGATTTGGGCCCTCCACTTT
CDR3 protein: CAWSPGPRIWALHF

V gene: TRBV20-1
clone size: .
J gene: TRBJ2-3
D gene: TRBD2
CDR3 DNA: TGCTGTGCTAGGGGAACGACTAGCGGGAGAAGGCTTGATACGCAGTATTTT
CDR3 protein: CCARGTTSGRRLDTQYF

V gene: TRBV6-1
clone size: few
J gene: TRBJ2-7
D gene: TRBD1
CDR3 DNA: TGTGCCAGCAGTGAAGGGACAGGGGTTCCCTACGAGCAGTACTTC
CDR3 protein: CASSEGTGVPYEQYF

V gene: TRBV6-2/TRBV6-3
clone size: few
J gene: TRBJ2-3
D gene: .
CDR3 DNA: TGTGCCAGCAGTTACGTAACCACAGATACGCAGTATTTT
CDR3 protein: CASSYVTTDTQYF

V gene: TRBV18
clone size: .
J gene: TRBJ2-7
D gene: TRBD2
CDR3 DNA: TGTGCCAGCTCACCCGGTGGGGGGGGCGAGCAGTACTTC
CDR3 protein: CASSPGGGGEQYF

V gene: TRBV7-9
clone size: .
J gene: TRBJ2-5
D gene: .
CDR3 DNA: TGTGCCAGCAGCTTGGTGACGGGAACCCAAGAGAAGGCCCAGTACTTC
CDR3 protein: CASSLVTGTQEKAQYF

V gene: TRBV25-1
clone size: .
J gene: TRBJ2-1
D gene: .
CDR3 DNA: TGTGCCAGCAGTGAAACCTCCGGGGGCTCTCACAATGAGCAGTTCTTC
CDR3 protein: CASSETSGGSHNEQFF

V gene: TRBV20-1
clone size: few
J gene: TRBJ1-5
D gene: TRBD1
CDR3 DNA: TGCAGTGCCCAGGGGGCTAGGCGGCCCCAGCATTTT
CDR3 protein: CSAQGARRPQHF

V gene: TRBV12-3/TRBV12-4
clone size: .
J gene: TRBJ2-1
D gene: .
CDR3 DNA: TGTGCCAGCAGCCGGACGGAGTCCTACAATGAGCAGTTCTTC
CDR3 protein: CASSRTESYNEQFF

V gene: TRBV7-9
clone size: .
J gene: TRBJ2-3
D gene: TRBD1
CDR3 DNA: TGTGCCAGCAGCTCCTCCGGGACAGGGGGCAGCACAGATACGCAGTATTTT
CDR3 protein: CASSSSGTGGSTDTQYF

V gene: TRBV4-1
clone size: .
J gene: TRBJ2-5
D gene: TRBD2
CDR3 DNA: TGCGCCAGCAGCCAAGGGGTACTAGCGGGATCCTGGGGGACCCAGTACTTC
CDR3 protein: CASSQGVLAGSWGTQYF

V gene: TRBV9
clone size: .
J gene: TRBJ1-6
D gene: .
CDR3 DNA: TGTGCCAGCAGCGTATCAGGTTCCTATAATTCACCCCTCCACTTT
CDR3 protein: CASSVSGSYNSPLHF

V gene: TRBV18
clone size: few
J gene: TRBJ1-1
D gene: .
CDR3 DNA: TGTGCCAGCTCACCAAACGCAGGGGAGAACACTGAAGCTTTCTTT
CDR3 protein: CASSPNAGENTEAFF

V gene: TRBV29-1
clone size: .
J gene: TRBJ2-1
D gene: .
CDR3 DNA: TGCAGCGCCGCCGGGTTTTCCGATTCCTACAATGAGCAGTTCTTC
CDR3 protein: CSAAGFSDSYNEQFF

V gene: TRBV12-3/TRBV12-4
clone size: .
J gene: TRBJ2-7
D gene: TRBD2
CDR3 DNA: TGTGCCAGCAGGACGGGGGGGGCCTACGAGCAGTACTTC
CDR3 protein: CASRTGGAYEQYF

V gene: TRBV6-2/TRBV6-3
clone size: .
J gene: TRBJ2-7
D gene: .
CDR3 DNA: TGTGCCAGCACCTCGAAAGGCTACGAGCAGTACTTC
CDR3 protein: CASTSKGYEQYF

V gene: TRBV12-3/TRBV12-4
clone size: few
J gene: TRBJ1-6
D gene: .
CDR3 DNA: TGTGCCAGCAGTTTGGCGCGAGACAGAATAACCCTCCACTTT
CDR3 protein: CASSLARDRITLHF

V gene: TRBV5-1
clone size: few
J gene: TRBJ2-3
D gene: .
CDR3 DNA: TGCGCCAGCAGAGGCCAACCGTCAAGCACAGATACGCAGTATTTT
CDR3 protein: CASRGQPSSTDTQYF

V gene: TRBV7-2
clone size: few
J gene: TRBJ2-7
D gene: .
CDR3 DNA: TGTGCCAGCAGCTTAGTAGGGTGGGGGCGCGAGCAGTACTTC
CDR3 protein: CASSLVGWGREQYF

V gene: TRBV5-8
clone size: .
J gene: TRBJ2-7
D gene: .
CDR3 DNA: TGTGCCAGCAGCTTGGCCGCCGTGAGAGGGTACGAGCAGTACTTC
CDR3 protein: CASSLAAVRGYEQYF

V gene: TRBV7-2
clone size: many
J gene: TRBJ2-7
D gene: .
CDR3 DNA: TGTGCCAGCAGCTTAGCGGCGGTAGCCCACGAGCAGTACTTC
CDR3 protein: CASSLAAVAHEQYF

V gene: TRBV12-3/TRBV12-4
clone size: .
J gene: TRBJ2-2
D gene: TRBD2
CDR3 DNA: TGTGCCAGCAGTCCCCAAATAGCGGGAGTTGGTACCGGGGAGCTGTTTTTT
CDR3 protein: CASSPQIAGVGTGELFF

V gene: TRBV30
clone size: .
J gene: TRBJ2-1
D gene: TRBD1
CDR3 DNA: TGTACCTGGAGTGGACGGACAGGACGCACTACCTACAATGAGCAGTTCTTC
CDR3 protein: CTWSGRTGRTTYNEQFF

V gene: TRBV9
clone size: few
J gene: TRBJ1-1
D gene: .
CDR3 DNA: TGTGCCAGCAGCGGCTATGGAGGGCCTACCATGAACACTGAAGCTTTCTTT
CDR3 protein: CASSGYGGPTMNTEAFF

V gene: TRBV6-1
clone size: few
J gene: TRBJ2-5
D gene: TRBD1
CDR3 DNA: TGTGCCAGCAGTGACACACTCGGGACAGGCCGGGAGAAAGAGACCCAGTACTTC
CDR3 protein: CASSDTLGTGREKETQYF

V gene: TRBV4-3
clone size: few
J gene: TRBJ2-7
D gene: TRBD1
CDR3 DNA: TGCGCCAGCAGCCAAACCGGGACAGGGGGCTACGAGCAGTACTTC
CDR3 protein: CASSQTGTGGYEQYF

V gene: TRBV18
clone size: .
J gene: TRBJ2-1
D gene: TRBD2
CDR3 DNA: TGTGCCAGCTCCTTGAGGGGCGCGACTAGCGGGAGGGCCGGTAATGAGCAGTTCTTC
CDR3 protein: CASSLRGATSGRAGNEQFF

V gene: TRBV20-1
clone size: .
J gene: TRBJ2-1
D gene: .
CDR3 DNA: TGCAGTGCTAGGGGGGAGAAGGGTCTAAGTGAGCAGTTCTTC
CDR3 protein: CSARGEKGLSEQFF

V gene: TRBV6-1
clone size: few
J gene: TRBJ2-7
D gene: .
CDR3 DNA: TGTGCCAGCAGTGAACGCACTAGCTACGAGCAGTACTTC
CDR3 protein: CASSERTSYEQYF

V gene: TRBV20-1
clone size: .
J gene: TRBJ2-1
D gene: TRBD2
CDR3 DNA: TGCAGTGCCTCGGGACTAGCGGGAGATGAGCAGTTCTTC
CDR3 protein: CSASGLAGDEQFF

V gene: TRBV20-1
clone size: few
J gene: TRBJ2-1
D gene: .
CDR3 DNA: TGCAGTGCTAGGACGGACCGGGAGTCCTTCTTTGAGCAGTTCTTC
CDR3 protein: CSARTDRESFFEQFF

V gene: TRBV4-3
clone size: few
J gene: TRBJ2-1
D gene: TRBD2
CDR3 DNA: TGCGCCAGCAGCCAAGTACCTATAAACGCGGGAGGGCCCAATGAGCAGTTCTTC
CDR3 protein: CASSQVPINAGGPNEQFF

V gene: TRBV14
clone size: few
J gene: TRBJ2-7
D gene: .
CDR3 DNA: TGTGCCAGCAGCCAAGTTTTTGACGAGCAGTACTTC
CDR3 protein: CASSQVFDEQYF

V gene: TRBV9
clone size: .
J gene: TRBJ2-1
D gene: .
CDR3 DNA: TGTGCCAGCAGCGGACCCCAGGGGGGCAATGAGCAGTTCTTC
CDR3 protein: CASSGPQGGNEQFF